This T cell receptor beta chain was captured by sequencing in a study of T cell repertoires in cytomegalovirus infection. Study-level background: Matching HLA type, along with CMV infection, was indicated by public TCR beta signatures.

TCRdb fed the reads into MiXCR, producing one record per CDR3 protein. Among 600,000 to 700,000 distinct CDR3 sequences listed, around 35% were seen once. This clonotype has only a few counts. Its antigen is still unknown. One junction end does not reproduce the germline sequence, and a read error may be involved. Germline CDR1 is SEHNR and CDR2 is FQNEAQ (reference sequence). There are 15 residues in the CDR3. The material sequenced was cultured PBMCs, taken from culture after CMV antigen stimulation. The rearrangement links TRBV7-9 to TRBJ1-1, with 10 bases lining up with TRBD1. This TCR was recovered from a human donor in good health (CMV status not recorded). Some clones in this sample may be carry-over from other donors' samples. Here the CDR3 DNA reads TGTGCCAGCAGTACACCGGGACAGGGGAACTCTGAAGCTTTCTTT. It codes for CASSTPGQGNSEAFF.